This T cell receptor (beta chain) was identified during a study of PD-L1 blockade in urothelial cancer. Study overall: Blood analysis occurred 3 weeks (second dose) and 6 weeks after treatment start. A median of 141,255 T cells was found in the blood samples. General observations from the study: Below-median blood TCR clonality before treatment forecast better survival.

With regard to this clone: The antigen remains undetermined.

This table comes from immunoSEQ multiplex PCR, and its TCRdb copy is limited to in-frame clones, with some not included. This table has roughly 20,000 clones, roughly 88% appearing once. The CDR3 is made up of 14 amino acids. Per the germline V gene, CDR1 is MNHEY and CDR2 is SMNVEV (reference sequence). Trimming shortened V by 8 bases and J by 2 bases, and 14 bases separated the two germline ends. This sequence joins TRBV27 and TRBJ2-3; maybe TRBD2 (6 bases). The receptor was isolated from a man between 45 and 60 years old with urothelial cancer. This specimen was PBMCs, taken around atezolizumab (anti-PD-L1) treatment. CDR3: CASPLAPHTDTQYF. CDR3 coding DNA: TGTGCCAGCCCTCTAGCGCCTCACACAGATACGCAGTATTTT.